The source of this TCR beta chain is a study of human T cells and chemical hapten exposure. Study information: Variability of per-sample TCR yields stemmed mainly from small differences in pooled library volume.

Trimming took off 7 bases at V and 1 base at J, with 13 bases between the two ends. Germline CDR1 reads SNHLY; CDR2 reads FYNNEI. CDR3 length: 14 residues. For the library, individual cDNA molecules each received unique molecular identifiers. TCRdb re-called the 5' RACE reads with MiXCR, one entry per CDR3 protein. The table shows fewer than 150,000 distinct CDR3 sequences, with around a fifth occurring only once. Unfractionated whole blood yielded total RNA. The chain links TRBV2 to TRBJ1-1; D is perhaps TRBD1 (5 bases). The source is a human donor in good health. CDR3 amino acids: CASILRRGNTEAFF. DNA for the CDR3: TGTGCCAGCATTCTCAGAAGGGGGAACACTGAAGCTTTCTTT.